This entry lists 28 T cell receptor beta chains sequenced from one sample in a study of PD-L1 blockade in urothelial cancer. The time point is: peripheral blood 6 weeks after treatment start. Only in-frame clones appear in the TCRdb table, and some are missing; sequencing was by immunoSEQ multiplex PCR. The repertoire holds about 110,000 clones, with approximately 90% as singletons. Sequences were derived from PBMCs, sampled around atezolizumab (anti-PD-L1) treatment. The source of these receptors is a man between 60 and 75 years old with urothelial cancer.

The CDR3 here is CASSQDGGRAGELFF. The CDR3 region has the DNA TGCGCCAGCAGCCAAGACGGAGGGAGGGCCGGGGAGCTGTTTTTT. The rearrangement links TRBV4-3 to TRBJ2-2; 7 positions agree with TRBD2. Trimming at V came to 0 bases and at J to 6 bases, leaving 4 bases not matched to a gene. The CDR3 is 15 amino acids. CDR1 is LGHNA and CDR2 is YSLEER in the germline V gene.

The chain links TRBV6-5 to TRBJ1-4, with TRBD1 matching over 8 bases. Germline CDR1 is MNHEY and CDR2 is SVGAGI. V trimming: 2 bases; J trimming: 8 bases; junction bases outside the gene matches: 10. This CDR3 region has 16 residues. This CDR3 is CASSYAFRGREEKLFF. CDR3 nucleotides: TGTGCCAGCAGTTACGCATTCAGGGGGCGCGAGGAAAAACTGTTTTTT.

The V and J genes are TRBV5-6 and TRBJ2-1; 13 positions match TRBD2. Trimming took 0 bases from V and 2 from J; bases not matched to a gene: 5. Germline V CDR1 and CDR2: SGHDT, YYEEEE. CDR3 length equals 18 residues. The CDR3: CASSLVGLAGIAYNEQFF. The CDR3 nucleotides read TGTGCCAGCAGCTTGGTGGGACTAGCGGGAATCGCCTACAATGAGCAGTTCTTC.

This clone was recorded only once. The chain carries TRBV28 and TRBJ2-7; D is undetermined. V was clipped by 3 bases and J by 4 bases, with 13 bases between them. Germline loops: CDR1 MDHEN, CDR2 SYDVKM. This CDR3 contains 14 residues. The CDR3 nucleotides are TGTGCCAGCAGTTTCGGAGCGAACGGGTACGAGCAGTACTTC. The encoded protein is CASSFGANGYEQYF.

The chain links TRBV6-1 to TRBJ2-5; a weak D match, TRBD1 (6 bases). In germline, CDR1 is MNHNS, CDR2 SASEGT. This CDR3 has 14 amino acids. Trimming took 7 bases from V and 1 from J, leaving 13 bases between them. This chain's CDR3 is CASTRTDSQETQYF. The DNA for the CDR3 is TGTGCCAGCACCCGAACGGACAGCCAAGAGACCCAGTACTTC.

V gene TRBV6-6 combines with J gene TRBJ1-2; the match to TRBD1 covers 10 bases. V lost 6 bases, J lost 6 bases, and 4 bases stayed unmatched. Germline V gene sequence: CDR1 MNHNY, CDR2 SVGAGI (reference sequence). The CDR3 totals 13 residues. CDR3 sequence reads: CASSLTGGHGYTF. The CDR3 DNA sequence: TGTGCCAGCAGCCTGACAGGGGGCCATGGCTACACCTTC.

The chain uses TRBV29-1 and TRBJ1-1; D call uncertain. CDR1 is SQVTM, CDR2 ANQGSEA, per germline. V lost 4 bases and J lost 4, with 10 bases in between. This CDR3 has 12 amino acids. The CDR3 reads CSVVPRGTEAFF. Written as DNA, the CDR3 is TGCAGCGTTGTCCCCCGAGGCACTGAAGCTTTCTTT.

This chain links TRBV5-4 with TRBJ2-7, with D tentatively TRBD2 (6 bases). V lost 6 bases, J lost 2 bases, and 18 bases lay in between. The CDR3 runs to 15 residues. Germline assignment: CDR1 SGHNT and CDR2 YYREEE (reference sequence). CDR3 region: CASTYGGAGPYEQYF. The CDR3 DNA reads TGTGCCAGCACCTATGGCGGGGCTGGGCCCTACGAGCAGTACTTC. Full variable domain (rest looked up from reference TRBV5-4 and TRBJ2-7): ETGVTQSPTHLIKTRGQQVTLRCSSQSGHNTVSWYQQALGQGPQFIFQYYREEENGRGNFPPRFSGLQFPNYSSELNVNALELDDSALYLCASTYGGAGPYEQYFGPGTRLTVT.

The rearrangement links TRBV7-2 to TRBJ1-1; D gene uncertain. The CDR3 runs to 15 residues. Trimming removed 1 base at V and 1 base at J, with 10 bases between. CDR1 is SGHTA and CDR2 is FQGNSA in the germline V gene. This chain's CDR3 is CASSLGAAGNTEAFF. CDR3 nucleotide sequence: TGTGCCAGCAGCTTAGGTGCGGCCGGGAACACTGAAGCTTTCTTT.

CDR3 in DNA: TGTGCCAGCAGCCACGACAGGGGGATAGTTAATTCACCCCTCCACTTT. This gives the protein CASSHDRGIVNSPLHF. The rearrangement uses TRBV5-6 and TRBJ1-6; 9 bases line up with TRBD1. Per germline, CDR1 SGHDT and CDR2 YYEEEE. The CDR3 length is 16 residues. The V segment lost 4 bases and the J segment 6 bases; nucleotides outside the gene matches: 8.

This sequence joins TRBV5-4 and TRBJ1-1; D is perhaps TRBD1 (6 bases). The germline CDR1 and CDR2 sequences are SGHNT and YYREEE (reference sequence). This CDR3 is built from 14 residues. V shed 6 bases and J shed 5 bases, with 17 bases lying between them. CDR3 sequence: CASTPPGGRTEAFF. The CDR3 DNA follows: TGTGCCAGCACCCCCCCGGGGGGGCGGACTGAAGCTTTCTTT.

J is TRBJ1-2 and V is TRBV5-6; TRBD1 is a possible D gene (5 bases). The V and J ends lost 4 bases and 5 bases respectively, with 9 bases between them. Germline V gives CDR1 SGHDT, CDR2 YYEEEE. The CDR3 covers 12 residues. The CDR3 sequence: CASSVQVYGYTF. The CDR3 DNA sequence: TGTGCCAGCAGCGTACAGGTTTATGGCTACACCTTC.

V usage is TRBV5-1 and J usage is TRBJ2-2; tentatively, D is TRBD1 (5 bases). Germline CDR1 and CDR2: SGHRS and YFSETQ. The CDR3 sequence is 13 residues long. V gave up 4 bases and J gave up 4 bases, with 8 bases separating them. In nucleotides, the CDR3 is TGCGCCAGCAGCCCGCAGGGCACCGGGGAGCTGTTTTTT. As protein: CASSPQGTGELFF.

This chain uses TRBV27 with TRBJ2-2, with D possibly matching TRBD2 (6 bases). Trimming took off 2 bases at V and 2 bases at J, with 9 bases between the two ends. The CDR3 contains 15 residues. Germline CDR1 and CDR2: MNHEY and SMNVEV (reference sequence). The CDR3 here is CASSLRGLNTGELFF. The DNA for the CDR3 is TGTGCCAGCAGTTTAAGGGGACTCAACACCGGGGAGCTGTTTTTT.

This rearrangement joins TRBV18 to TRBJ2-3; a weak D match, TRBD2 (6 bases). The CDR3 is 15 residues long. The germline CDR1 and CDR2 sequences are KGHSH and LQKENI. The V and J ends lost 3 bases and 1 base respectively, with 11 bases between them. In DNA, the CDR3 is TGTGCCAGCTCACCCCGGGGAGGCGGCACAGATACGCAGTATTTT. Its protein is CASSPRGGGTDTQYF.

This chain links TRBV15 with TRBJ1-2, with D possibly matching TRBD1 (6 bases). CDR1 is LNHNV, CDR2 YYDKDF, per germline (reference sequence). The CDR3 covers 14 residues. The V gene lost 0 bases and the J gene lost 2 bases, with 7 bases spanning the gap. The CDR3 reads CATSRDQGNYGYTF. The CDR3 DNA sequence: TGTGCCACCAGCAGAGATCAGGGGAACTATGGCTACACCTTC.

The rearrangement joins TRBV14 to TRBJ2-7, with TRBD2 identical over 7 bases. Germline V gene sequence: CDR1 SGHDN, CDR2 FVKESK. V lost 3 bases, J lost 13 bases, and 9 bases stayed unmatched. CDR3 length: 12 amino acids. The CDR3 nucleotides are TGTGCCAGCAGCCAGAGCTTGGGGGGGTCTTACTTC. Residues: CASSQSLGGSYF.

The rearrangement joins TRBV28 to TRBJ2-1, with 7 bases that match TRBD1. V shed 7 bases, J shed 4 bases, and the junction held 10 bases outside the gene matches. Germline loops: CDR1 MDHEN, CDR2 SYDVKM. The CDR3 loop spans 15 amino acids. CDR3 coding DNA: TGTGCCAGCAACCCAGGGCAGGGGGTTTACAATGAGCAGTTCTTC. Its translation: CASNPGQGVYNEQFF.

The chain employs TRBV28 and TRBJ1-1, with 7 nucleotides matching TRBD1. The junction had 8 bases not matched to a gene; V was cut back by 6 bases and J by 10 bases. Germline assignment: CDR1 MDHEN and CDR2 SYDVKM. This CDR3 is 12 amino acids long. The CDR3 DNA reads TGTGCCAGCAGCTTGACAGGGTCCTCAGCTTTCTTT. It is translated as CASSLTGSSAFF.

This clone was seen once. The chain links TRBV5-1 to TRBJ2-1, with D perhaps TRBD1 (6 bases). Germline values: CDR1 SGHRS, CDR2 YFSETQ. V lost 2 bases, J lost 6 bases, and 12 bases lay in between. The CDR3 has 14 residues. CDR3 coding DNA: TGCGCCAGCAGCTTATGGACAGAACTCAATGAGCAGTTCTTC. It encodes CASSLWTELNEQFF.

This clone was detected once. In the same sample, other DNA sequences code for this CDR3. The genes are TRBV18 and TRBJ1-1; 8 bases match TRBD1. The CDR3 extends over 14 amino acids. Trimming removed 3 bases from V and 2 bases from J; junction bases left unmatched: 2. Germline CDR1 reads KGHSH; CDR2 reads LQKENI. CDR3 protein: CASSPGQANTEAFF. The CDR3, as DNA: TGTGCCAGCTCACCGGGACAGGCTAACACTGAAGCTTTCTTT.

The chain recombines TRBV7-2 with TRBJ2-3; the match to TRBD2 covers 10 bases. V trimming: 0 bases; J trimming: 3 bases; junction bases outside the gene matches: 3. Germline CDR1 reads SGHTA; CDR2 reads FQGNSA. The CDR3 sequence is 16 residues long. The CDR3 region has the DNA TGTGCCAGCAGCTTAGCTCCTAGCGGGGGAACAGATACGCAGTATTTT. Amino acid sequence: CASSLAPSGGTDTQYF.

The V gene is TRBV9, the J gene TRBJ2-5; 7 bases line up with TRBD2. Germline V gene data show CDR1 as SGDLS and CDR2 as YYNGEE. V shed 7 bases and J 7 bases; nucleotides not matched to a gene: 7. This CDR3 region has 12 residues. CDR3 DNA sequence: TGTGCCAGCGGAGGAGAGCGGGGGACCCAGTACTTC. As protein: CASGGERGTQYF. Full variable domain (outside the CDR3, taken from reference TRBV9 and TRBJ2-5): DSGVTQTPKHLITATGQRVTLRCSPRSGDLSVYWYQQSLDQGLQFLIQYYNGEERAKGNILERFSAQQFPDLHSELNLSSLELGDSALYFCASGGERGTQYFGPGTRLLVL.

This clone was counted between two and nine times. The chain joins TRBV19 to TRBJ2-1; tentative D call: TRBD2 (6 bases). Germline assignment: CDR1 LNHDA and CDR2 SQIVND (reference sequence). Trimming removed 6 bases at V and 4 bases at J, with 10 bases between. The CDR3 is 13 amino acids. The chain's CDR3 is CASSGSGYNEQFF. The CDR3 region has the DNA TGTGCCAGTAGCGGGAGTGGGTACAATGAGCAGTTCTTC.

The chain combines TRBV12-2 with TRBJ2-1; the table gives TRBD2 as D, unverified against the DNA. TRBV12-2 is a known pseudogene. The CDR3 covers 21 residues. The CDR3 DNA sequence: TGTGCAAGTCGCTTAGAGGCGGGGTGGAAGGCTAGCGGGATTTTCTTCAATGAGCAGTTCTTC. Its protein product is CASRLEAGWKASGIFFNEQFF.

The chain recombines TRBV4-1 with TRBJ2-1, with 10 nucleotides matching TRBD2. Germline V gives CDR1 MGHRA, CDR2 YSYEKL. The CDR3 loop spans 13 amino acids. With V trimmed by 0 bases and J by 14 bases, 4 bases remained unmatched. The DNA of the CDR3 is TGCGCCAGCAGCCAAGATAGGCTAGCGGGGGAGTTCTTC. Amino acid sequence: CASSQDRLAGEFF.

The chain uses TRBV30 and TRBJ2-7, with 9 bases that match TRBD2. This CDR3 comprises 15 residues. With 2 bases clipped from V and 11 bases from J, the junction kept 16 bases outside the gene matches. CDR1 and CDR2 from the germline V gene are GTSNPN and SVGIG (reference sequence). For the CDR3, the DNA is TGTGCCTGGAGTTTTAGCGGGAGCCCTATAAGACTCGAGTACTTC. It translates to CAWSFSGSPIRLEYF.

The chain is built from TRBV9 and TRBJ2-3; TRBD1 agrees at 8 bases. V shed 3 bases and J 4 bases; nucleotides not matched to a gene: 1. Germline V gene sequence: CDR1 SGDLS, CDR2 YYNGEE. This CDR3 contains 13 residues. CDR3 nucleotide sequence: TGTGCCAGCAGCGAGACAGGGGCAGATACGCAGTATTTT. It specifies CASSETGADTQYF.